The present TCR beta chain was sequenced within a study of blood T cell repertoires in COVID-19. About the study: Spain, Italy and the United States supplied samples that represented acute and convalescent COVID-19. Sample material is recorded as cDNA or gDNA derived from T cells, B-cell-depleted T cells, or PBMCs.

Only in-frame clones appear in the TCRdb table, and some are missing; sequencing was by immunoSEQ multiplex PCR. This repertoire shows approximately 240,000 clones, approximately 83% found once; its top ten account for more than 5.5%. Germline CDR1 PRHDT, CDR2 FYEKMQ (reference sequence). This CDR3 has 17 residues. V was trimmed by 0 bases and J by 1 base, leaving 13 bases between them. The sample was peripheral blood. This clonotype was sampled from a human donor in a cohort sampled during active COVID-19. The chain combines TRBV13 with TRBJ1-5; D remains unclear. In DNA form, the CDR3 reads TGTGCCAGCAGCTTAGGGTCAGATCGAGGGAGCAATCAGCCCCAGCATTTT. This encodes CASSLGSDRGSNQPQHF.